Listed below are T cell receptor beta chains from one sample, sequenced in a study of early T cells in non-severe SARS-CoV-2 infection. TCRdb passed the 5' RACE reads through MiXCR, listing each CDR3 protein once. The sample consists of roughly 72,000 distinct CDR3 sequences, roughly 12% of them appearing once. Sequencing used whole blood, obtained at baseline. Receptors were obtained from an adult who was a healthcare worker with PCR-confirmed SARS-CoV-2 infection or an uninfected control (not recorded which). CDR3s leave out the opening cysteine and the closing phenylalanine or tryptophan. The listing skips clone size in some rows; elsewhere it reads once, few, many or a size class.

V gene,clone size,CDR3 length,J gene,CDR3 protein
TRBV9,few,13,TRBJ1-5,ASSGGGGSNQPQH
TRBV11-2,-,14,TRBJ2-7,ASSLEGPGSAYEQY
TRBV7-2,few,12,TRBJ2-1,ASSLDPHYNEQF
TRBV28,few,13,TRBJ1-5,ASSLQGAWSQPQH
TRBV29-1,many,12,TRBJ2-3,SVWAVNPTDTQY
TRBV28,few,13,TRBJ2-3,ASSSAGAAADTQY
TRBV4-1,few,15,TRBJ2-5,ASSQGISRGGQETQY
TRBV27,few,13,TRBJ2-7,ASSMIGQGAPEQY
TRBV20-1,-,13,TRBJ1-2,SAREGTGNVLGYT
TRBV10-3,few,13,TRBJ2-3,AISGSGGPTDTQY
TRBV6-6,-,13,TRBJ2-3,ASRPTDTSTDTQY
TRBV7-9,-,11,TRBJ1-1,ASSLEGGTEAF
TRBV20-1,-,10,TRBJ1-1,SARLDRAKAF
TRBV6-5,-,13,TRBJ2-2,ASSPRTGRTGELF
TRBV7-2,-,10,TRBJ1-1,ASSYNQGFAF
TRBV6-6,-,14,TRBJ2-3,ASSRAGAGAKDTQY
TRBV29-1,many,9,TRBJ1-2,SVWRNYGYT
TRBV2,many,14,TRBJ1-2,ASRGEGAWAGDGYT
TRBV3-1,many,13,TRBJ2-3,ASSQVRGDRGTQY
TRBV29-1,few,10,TRBJ2-1,SVGRGVSEQF
TRBV27,-,13,TRBJ1-6,ASSLSLRRNSPLH
TRBV29-1,-,11,TRBJ1-1,SVVVPRNTEAF
TRBV27,-,12,TRBJ1-6,ASSWAGLVSPLH
TRBV12-3/TRBV12-4,-,11,TRBJ1-1,ASSPTLNTEAF
TRBV28,-,13,TRBJ2-3,ASSLLPSGSDTQY
TRBV4-1,few,11,TRBJ1-1,ASSAGQGVEAF
TRBV7-2,few,12,TRBJ2-1,ASSFSSSYNEQF
TRBV6-1,-,12,TRBJ2-7,ASGGPVSSYEQY
TRBV12-3/TRBV12-4,many,11,TRBJ2-5,ASSLAVGAQQY
TRBV27,-,15,TRBJ2-1,ASKFRTSGVSYNEQF
TRBV6-5,-,12,TRBJ2-7,ASSYSTPAYEQY
TRBV5-1,-,12,TRBJ2-7,ASTRDGGSYEQY
TRBV20-1,many,9,TRBJ2-7,SAAPDEEQY
TRBV20-1,many,13,TRBJ1-2,SARDSLGANYGYT
TRBV11-2,many,10,TRBJ1-4,AVQGYNEKLF
TRBV10-3,-,14,TRBJ1-1,AISPGTGGPNTEAF
TRBV29-1,many,12,TRBJ1-1,SVRTGRGNTEAF
TRBV2,-,11,TRBJ2-3,ASSTGGPDTQY
TRBV7-9,few,14,TRBJ1-2,ASSLAGTDLNYGYT
TRBV6-5,many,13,TRBJ2-1,ASSYGTANYNEQF
TRBV19,-,13,TRBJ2-1,ASSIGDTLYNEQF
TRBV20-1,many,11,TRBJ1-5,SASWQGGQPQH
TRBV2,-,13,TRBJ2-2,ASGLTSANTGELF
TRBV5-4,-,11,TRBJ2-7,ASSPRTVDEQY
TRBV7-9,many,14,TRBJ2-3,ASSRGPYRGRDTQY
TRBV28,-,8,TRBJ2-7,ASNGGEQY
TRBV6-6,-,14,TRBJ1-1,ASSYSAGFMNTEAF
TRBV6-5,-,13,TRBJ1-1,ASSSDRARNTEAF
TRBV20-1,many,13,TRBJ2-1,SASYEGGPYNEQF
TRBV20-1,many,11,TRBJ2-5,SARVGAGETQY
TRBV5-4,-,17,TRBJ2-6,ASSLGPTGPISGANVLT
TRBV28,-,10,TRBJ2-7,ASSLFGYEQY
TRBV28,-,13,TRBJ2-7,ASSDFGGAAYEQY
TRBV7-9,few,13,TRBJ2-5,ASSRAGEGRETQY
TRBV5-1,-,14,TRBJ1-2,ASSLGQGTSSGGYT